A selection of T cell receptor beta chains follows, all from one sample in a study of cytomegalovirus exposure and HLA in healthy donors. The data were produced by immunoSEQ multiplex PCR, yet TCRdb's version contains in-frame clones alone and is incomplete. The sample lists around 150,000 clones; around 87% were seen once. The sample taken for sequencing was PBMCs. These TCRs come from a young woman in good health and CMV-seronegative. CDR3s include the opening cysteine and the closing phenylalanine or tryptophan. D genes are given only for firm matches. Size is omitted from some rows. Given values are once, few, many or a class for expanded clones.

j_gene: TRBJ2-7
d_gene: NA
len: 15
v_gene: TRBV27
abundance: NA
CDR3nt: TGTGCCAGCAGTTTAGAGCCAGGGCAATCCTACGAGCAGTACTTC
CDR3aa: CASSLEPGQSYEQYF

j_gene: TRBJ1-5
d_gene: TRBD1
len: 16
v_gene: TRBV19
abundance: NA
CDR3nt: TGTGCCAGTAGAAATCTCCCGGGACAGGGGGATCAGCCCCAGCATTTT
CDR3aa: CASRNLPGQGDQPQHF

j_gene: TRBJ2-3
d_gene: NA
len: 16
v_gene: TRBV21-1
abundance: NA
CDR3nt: TGTGCCAGCTACCAGCGGGAGGGCCGAGAAACAGATACGCAGTATTTT
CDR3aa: CASYQREGRETDTQYF

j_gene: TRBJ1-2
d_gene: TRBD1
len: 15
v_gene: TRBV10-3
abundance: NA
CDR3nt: TGTGCCATCAGTGAGATGGGACAGACTAACTATGGCTACACCTTC
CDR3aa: CAISEMGQTNYGYTF

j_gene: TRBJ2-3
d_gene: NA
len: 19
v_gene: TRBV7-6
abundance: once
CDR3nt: TGTGCCAGCAGCTTAGCCGCCAGAACTAGCAGGTACAGCACAGATACGCAGTATTTT
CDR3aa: CASSLAARTSRYSTDTQYF

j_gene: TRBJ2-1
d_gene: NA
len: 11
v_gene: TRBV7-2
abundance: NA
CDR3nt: TGTGCCAGCAGCTTAACTCTAGAGAAGTTCTTC
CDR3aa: CASSLTLEKFF

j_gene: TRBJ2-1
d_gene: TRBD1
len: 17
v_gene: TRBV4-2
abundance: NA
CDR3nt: TGTGCCAGCAGCCAAGATTCCCCACAGGGGGCACACAATGAGCAGTTCTTC
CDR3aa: CASSQDSPQGAHNEQFF

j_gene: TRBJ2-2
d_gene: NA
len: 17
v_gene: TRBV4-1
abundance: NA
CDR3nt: TGCGCCAGCAGCCAATTGAGACTTATTACCGCTTCCGGGGAGCTGTTTTTT
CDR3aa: CASSQLRLITASGELFF

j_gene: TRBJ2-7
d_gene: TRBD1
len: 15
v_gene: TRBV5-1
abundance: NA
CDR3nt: TGCGCCAGCAGCTTGCGTCCAGGGGGCTACCCCGAGCAGTACTTC
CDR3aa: CASSLRPGGYPEQYF

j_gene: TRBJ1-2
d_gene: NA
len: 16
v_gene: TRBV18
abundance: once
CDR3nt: TGTGCCAGCTCACCACCTCCGGGACTGACTATCTATGGCTACACCTTC
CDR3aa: CASSPPPGLTIYGYTF

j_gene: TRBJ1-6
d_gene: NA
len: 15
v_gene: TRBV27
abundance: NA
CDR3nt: TGTGCCAGCAGCAATATGCGGGGGGCAACTTCACCCCTCCACTTT
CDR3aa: CASSNMRGATSPLHF

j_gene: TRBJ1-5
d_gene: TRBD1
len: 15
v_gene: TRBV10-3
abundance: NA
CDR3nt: TGTGCCAGCGGGACAGGGGCTAACCTAAATCAGCCCCAGCATTTT
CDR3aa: CASGTGANLNQPQHF

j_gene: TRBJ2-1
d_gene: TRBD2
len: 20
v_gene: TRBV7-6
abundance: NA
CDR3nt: TGTGCCAGCAGCTCACCTTATTCCGGGACTAGCGGGAGAGGTTACAATGAGCAGTTCTTC
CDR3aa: CASSSPYSGTSGRGYNEQFF

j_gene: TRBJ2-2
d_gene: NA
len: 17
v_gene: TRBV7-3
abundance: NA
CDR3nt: TGTGCCAGCAGCTTATCGAAGGGGCCGGCGAACACCGGGGAGCTGTTTTTT
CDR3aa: CASSLSKGPANTGELFF

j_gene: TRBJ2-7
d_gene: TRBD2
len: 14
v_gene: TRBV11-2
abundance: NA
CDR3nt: TGTGCCAGCAGCTTCGGGGGACTAGCCTACGAGCAGTACTTC
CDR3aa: CASSFGGLAYEQYF

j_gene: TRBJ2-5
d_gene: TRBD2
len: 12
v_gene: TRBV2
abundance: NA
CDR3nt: TGTGCCAGCACCAGCGGGGGGGAGACCCAGTACTTC
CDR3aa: CASTSGGETQYF

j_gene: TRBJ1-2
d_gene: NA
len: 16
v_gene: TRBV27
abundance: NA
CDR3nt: TGTGCCAGCAGTTTAAGTTCAGATTCAGCTAACTATGGCTACACCTTC
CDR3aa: CASSLSSDSANYGYTF

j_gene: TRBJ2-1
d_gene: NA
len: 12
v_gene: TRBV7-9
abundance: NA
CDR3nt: TGTTCCAGCAGCTACGGGGGCAATGAGCAGTTCTTC
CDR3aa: CSSSYGGNEQFF

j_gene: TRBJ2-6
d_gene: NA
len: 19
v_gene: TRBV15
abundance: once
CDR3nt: TGTGCCACCAGCAGGCCGAGGTGGTCTCAAATTACTGGGGCCAACGTCCTGACTTTC
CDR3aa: CATSRPRWSQITGANVLTF

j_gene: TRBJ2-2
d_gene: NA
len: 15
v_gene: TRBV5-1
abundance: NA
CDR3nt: TGCGCCAGCACGTGGGGGGGCCCTCACACCGGGGAGCTGTTTTTT
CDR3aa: CASTWGGPHTGELFF

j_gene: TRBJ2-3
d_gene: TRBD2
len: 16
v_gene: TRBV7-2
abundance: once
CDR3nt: TGTGCCAGCATGGCACGGAGCGGGAGTAGCACAGATACGCAGTATTTT
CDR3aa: CASMARSGSSTDTQYF

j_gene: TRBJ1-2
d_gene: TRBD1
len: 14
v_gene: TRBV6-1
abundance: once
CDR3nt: TGTGCCAGCAGTGCGGACAGGGGGACCTATGGCTACACCTTC
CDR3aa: CASSADRGTYGYTF

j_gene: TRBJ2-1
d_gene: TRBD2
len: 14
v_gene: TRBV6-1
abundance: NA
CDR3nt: TGTGCCAGCAGTCGAGCGGGGGATTACAATGAGCAGTTCTTC
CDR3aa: CASSRAGDYNEQFF

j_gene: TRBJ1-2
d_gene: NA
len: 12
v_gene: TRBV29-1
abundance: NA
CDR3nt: TGCAGCGCCTCGAGGCAGCCCTATGGCTACACCTTC
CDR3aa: CSASRQPYGYTF

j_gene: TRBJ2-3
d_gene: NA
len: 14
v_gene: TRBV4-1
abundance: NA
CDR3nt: TGCGCCAGCAGCCCGGGACGGAGGGAGGATACGCAGTATTTT
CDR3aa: CASSPGRREDTQYF

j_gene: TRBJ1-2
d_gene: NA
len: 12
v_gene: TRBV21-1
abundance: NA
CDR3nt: TGTGCCAGCAGCACGGGGGGCGAAGGCTACACCTTC
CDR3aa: CASSTGGEGYTF

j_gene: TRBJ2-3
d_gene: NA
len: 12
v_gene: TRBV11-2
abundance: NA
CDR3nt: TGTGCCAGCAGCGCGACTTTATATACGCAGTATTTT
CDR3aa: CASSATLYTQYF

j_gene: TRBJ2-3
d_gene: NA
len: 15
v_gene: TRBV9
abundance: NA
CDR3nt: TGTGCCAGCAGCGTAGGTGGGGGGGCCGGGAATACGCAGTATTTT
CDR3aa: CASSVGGGAGNTQYF